The 29 T cell receptor beta chains listed next were all sequenced from one sample in a study of CD39 and CD103 CD8 tumor-infiltrating T cells. Sequencing used immunoSEQ multiplex PCR; TCRdb keeps in-frame clones, though not all of them. The sample records approximately 18,000 clones, about 89% being singletons. Sequencing used CD8+ T cells sorted from blood. The subset is: total memory CD8 T cells (CD45RA-CCR7+/-) from blood or uninvolved lymph node. All receptors derive from a human donor with head and neck squamous cell carcinoma.

CDR3 sequence (DNA): TGTGCCACCAGCAGGAATAGCGGACAGGGAGATGAAGCTTTCTTT. Its translation: CATSRNSGQGDEAFF. The genes are TRBV15 and TRBJ1-1; TRBD1 aligns across 8 bases. V gave up 3 bases and J gave up 7 bases; unmatched junction bases: 10. CDR3 size: 15 residues. Per the germline V gene, CDR1 is LNHNV and CDR2 is YYDKDF (reference sequence).

A word on this clone: Other DNA sequences within the sample encode an identical CDR3. CDR3 nucleotide sequence: TGTGCCAGCAGCTTGGGTCGACAGGGCCAGGAGACCCAGTACTTC. It encodes CASSLGRQGQETQYF. The genes are TRBV5-6 and TRBJ2-5; 7 bases are shared with TRBD1. V dropped 0 bases and J dropped 5; count of bases not matched to a gene: 7. There are 15 residues in the CDR3. CDR1 is SGHDT, CDR2 YYEEEE, per germline.

This sequence joins TRBV28 and TRBJ2-7; possibly TRBD1 for D (5 bases). From germline, CDR1 is MDHEN and CDR2 SYDVKM. The V end lost 3 bases, the J end lost 7 bases, and 19 bases lay between the germline ends. The CDR3 is made up of 15 amino acids. The CDR3 sequence is CASSFRGFGKGEQYF. The CDR3 DNA reads TGTGCCAGCAGTTTCAGAGGATTTGGAAAGGGGGAGCAGTACTTC.

The V call is TRBV2, the J call TRBJ2-7, with 10 positions matching TRBD2. This CDR3 spans 15 amino acids. Germline V gene data show CDR1 as SNHLY and CDR2 as FYNNEI. V trimming: 3 bases; J trimming: 6 bases; junction bases outside the gene matches: 8. In nucleotides, the CDR3 is TGTGCCAGCAGTGAGGGCGCGCTAGCGGGGGTCGAGCAGTACTTC. Amino acid sequence: CASSEGALAGVEQYF.

CDR3 DNA: TGTGCCAGCAGCTTTTTTGGGGGGGGTGACAATGAGCAGTTCTTC. Translation gives CASSFFGGGDNEQFF. This sequence joins TRBV5-4 and TRBJ2-1; TRBD2 agrees at 7 bases. Trimming took 2 bases from V and 5 from J; bases not matched to a gene: 7. CDR1 SGHNT and CDR2 YYREEE come from the germline V gene (reference sequence). The CDR3 has 15 residues. Supplemented by reference TRBV5-4 and TRBJ2-1, the full variable domain reads ETGVTQSPTHLIKTRGQQVTLRCSSQSGHNTVSWYQQALGQGPQFIFQYYREEENGRGNFPPRFSGLQFPNYSSELNVNALELDDSALYLCASSFFGGGDNEQFFGPGTRLTVL.

This rearrangement joins TRBV28 to TRBJ1-3; D remains ambiguous. This CDR3 comprises 15 residues. V was pared by 2 bases and J by 0 bases, with 8 bases between. Per germline, CDR1 MDHEN and CDR2 SYDVKM. DNA for the CDR3: TGTGCCAGCAGTTTAATAGGCAGCTCTGGAAACACCATATATTTT. This translates into CASSLIGSSGNTIYF.

The chain recombines TRBV7-2 with TRBJ1-2; weak D call: TRBD1 (6 bases). This CDR3 contains 15 residues. Germline values: CDR1 SGHTA, CDR2 FQGNSA. Between the trimmed V and J ends, which lost 1 base and 4 bases, there was a span of 13 bases. The CDR3 here is CASSLVEWTAYGYTF. As DNA, the CDR3 is TGTGCCAGCAGCTTAGTTGAGTGGACAGCCTATGGCTACACCTTC.

J is TRBJ1-6 and V is TRBV7-9; TRBD1 matches 10 bases. Trimming removed 1 base from V and 9 bases from J; junction bases left unmatched: 6. Germline assignment: CDR1 SEHNR and CDR2 FQNEAQ (reference sequence). The CDR3 loop spans 16 amino acids. CDR3 region: CASSLGGTGEVSPLHF. CDR3 nucleotides: TGTGCCAGCAGCTTAGGGGGGACAGGGGAGGTTTCACCCCTCCACTTT.

The rearrangement links TRBV6-1 to TRBJ2-7; D is uncertain. V dropped 6 bases and J dropped 2 bases, with 14 bases sitting between them. The CDR3 length is 14 residues. Per the germline V gene, CDR1 is MNHNS and CDR2 is SASEGT. The CDR3 here is CASRDQTRTYEQYF. CDR3 coding DNA: TGTGCCAGCAGAGACCAGACACGAACCTACGAGCAGTACTTC.

The V and J genes are TRBV4-1 and TRBJ2-1; D may be TRBD1 (5 bases). There are 15 residues in the CDR3. Looked up from germline, CDR1 is MGHRA and CDR2 is YSYEKL. Trimming cost V 2 bases and J 2 bases, with 10 bases left between them. The CDR3 reads CASSQFEQAYNEQFF. The CDR3 DNA reads as TGCGCCAGCAGCCAATTCGAACAGGCCTACAATGAGCAGTTCTTC.

The chain's CDR3 is CASSPEVFGEPLFF. For the CDR3, the DNA is TGTGCCAGCAGCCCAGAGGTTTTCGGCGAACCGCTGTTTTTT. This chain connects TRBV9 to TRBJ1-4; D unresolved. Germline V lookup: CDR1 SGDLS, CDR2 YYNGEE. V lost 4 bases and J lost 14, with 21 bases in between. This CDR3 comprises 14 residues.

In DNA, the CDR3 is TGTGCCAGCAGCCCCGACAGGGTCACCTACGAGCAGTACTTC. This translates into CASSPDRVTYEQYF. The chain carries TRBV6-5 and TRBJ2-7, with 7 bases aligning to TRBD1. V was pared by 6 bases and J by 2 bases, with 7 bases of the junction left unmatched. This CDR3 has 14 amino acids. Germline-derived CDR1 and CDR2 are MNHEY and SVGAGI.

The gene calls are TRBV7-9 and TRBJ1-1; D may be TRBD1 (5 bases). This CDR3 contains 17 residues. The V and J ends lost 2 bases and 5 bases respectively, with 21 bases between them. Germline CDR1 is SEHNR and CDR2 is FQNEAQ (reference sequence). CDR3 residues: CASSLMAGGPGGTEAFF. The CDR3 coding sequence is TGTGCCAGCAGCTTAATGGCAGGTGGACCCGGGGGAACTGAAGCTTTCTTT.

This chain uses TRBV2 with TRBJ1-4, with TRBD1 matching 7 bases. CDR1 is SNHLY and CDR2 is FYNNEI in the germline V gene. The CDR3 extends over 14 amino acids. The V segment lost 5 bases and the J segment 7 bases; nucleotides outside the gene matches: 7. The CDR3 bases are TGTGCCAGCAGTAATCCGGGACAGTCTGAAAAACTGTTTTTT. It codes for CASSNPGQSEKLFF. Variable domain in full (rest from reference TRBV2 and TRBJ1-4): EPEVTQTPSHQVTQMGQEVILRCVPISNHLYFYWYRQILGQKVEFLVSFYNNEISEKSEIFDDQFSVERPDGSNFTLKIRSTKLEDSAMYFCASSNPGQSEKLFFGSGTQLSVL.

The rearrangement links TRBV21-1 to TRBJ2-7; TRBD1, the D gene given by the table, was not confirmed from the DNA. TRBV21-1 is labeled a pseudogene. The CDR3 totals 14 residues. The CDR3 bases are TGTGCCAGCAGTGGACAGGGCTCCCGCCGAGAGCAGTACTTC. Amino acid sequence: CASSGQGSRREQYF.

The J gene is TRBJ2-7, the V gene TRBV5-8; D remains ambiguous. Germline CDR1 SGHTS, CDR2 YDEGEE. There are 14 residues in the CDR3. V lost 4 bases and J 1 base, leaving 12 bases between the germline ends. CDR3 DNA sequence: TGTGCCAGCAGCCCGCCCCCCGGATCCTACGAGCAGTACTTC. Translated, it gives CASSPPPGSYEQYF.

The chain employs TRBV19 and TRBJ2-1, with no clear D. Per germline, CDR1 LNHDA and CDR2 SQIVND (reference sequence). The V and J ends lost 3 bases and 4 bases respectively, with 7 bases between them. The CDR3 loop spans 13 amino acids. The CDR3 spells CASSMAGYNEQFF. Written as DNA, the CDR3 is TGTGCCAGTAGTATGGCTGGGTACAATGAGCAGTTCTTC.

The V call is TRBV30, the J call TRBJ2-3; D unresolved. V shed 2 bases and J shed 1 base, with 13 bases lying between them. Germline-derived CDR1 and CDR2 are GTSNPN and SVGIG (reference sequence). This CDR3 is built from 15 residues. CDR3 residues: CAWSTMNTRTDTQYF. The CDR3 bases are TGTGCCTGGAGTACGATGAACACCCGCACAGATACGCAGTATTTT.

The chain recombines TRBV4-1 with TRBJ1-1, with 7 bases that match TRBD1. This CDR3 is 14 amino acids long. Germline V gene sequence: CDR1 MGHRA, CDR2 YSYEKL. With V trimmed by 0 bases and J by 5 bases, 3 bases remained unmatched. Here the CDR3 DNA reads TGCGCCAGCAGCCAAGAGGGCAGGGGGACTGAAGCTTTCTTT. Translating it yields CASSQEGRGTEAFF.

V is TRBV7-9 and J is TRBJ2-3; 7 bases map to TRBD1. The CDR3 covers 16 residues. Unmatched junction bases numbered 4, after V lost 1 base and J lost 0 bases. Germline CDR1 is SEHNR and CDR2 is FQNEAQ (reference sequence). DNA of the CDR3: TGTGCCAGCAGCTTAGGCACAGGGGCAAGCACAGATACGCAGTATTTT. Its translation: CASSLGTGASTDTQYF.

The chain is built from TRBV10-1 and TRBJ2-3, with 8 positions matching TRBD2. V gave up 0 bases and J gave up 12 bases; unmatched junction bases: 5. CDR1 and CDR2 from the germline V gene are WNHNN and SYGVQD (reference sequence). This CDR3 is 13 amino acids long. The CDR3 DNA reads as TGCGCCAGCAGTGAGTCGAGCGGGGGCATACAGTATTTT. This translates into CASSESSGGIQYF.

This clone appeared a few times. The V call is TRBV7-8, the J call TRBJ1-2, with no clear D. Germline loops: CDR1 SGHVS, CDR2 FQNEAQ. Trimming removed 6 bases from V and 0 bases from J, with 14 bases in between. CDR3 length equals 15 residues. In DNA, the CDR3 is TGTGCCAGCAGTATAGGGATGGCAGCTAACTATGGCTACACCTTC. Translating it yields CASSIGMAANYGYTF.

V and J are TRBV4-1 and TRBJ1-4; the D is unclear. The germline V gene has CDR1 MGHRA and CDR2 YSYEKL. V gave up 4 bases and J gave up 5 bases, with 8 bases separating them. This CDR3 has 13 amino acids. The CDR3 DNA reads TGCGCCAGCAGCCGGAGCCAGAATGAAAAACTGTTTTTT. Amino acid sequence: CASSRSQNEKLFF.

The chain has TRBV9 and TRBJ2-7, with D possibly TRBD1 on 5 matching bases. The V and J ends lost 3 bases and 4 bases respectively, with 14 bases between them. This CDR3 is 14 amino acids long. The germline V gene encodes CDR1 SGDLS and CDR2 YYNGEE. This chain's CDR3 is CASSEGNQPYEQYF. CDR3 nucleotide sequence: TGTGCCAGCAGCGAGGGGAATCAGCCGTACGAGCAGTACTTC.

V and J are TRBV27 and TRBJ2-3, with D perhaps assigned TRBD1 or TRBD2 (5 bases each). The CDR3 spans 14 residues. From germline, CDR1 is MNHEY and CDR2 SMNVEV (reference sequence). V dropped 2 bases and J dropped 3 bases, with 9 bases sitting between them. The CDR3 region has the DNA TGTGCCAGCAGTTTAATGGGGGAAACAGATACGCAGTATTTT. Encoded protein: CASSLMGETDTQYF.

This chain joins TRBV2 and TRBJ1-3, with unresolved D. Germline V gene lookup returns CDR1 SNHLY and CDR2 FYNNEI. V was shortened by 6 bases and J by 0 bases, with 6 bases between the two germline ends. The CDR3 runs 13 residues. In DNA form, the CDR3 reads TGTGCCAGCAGAGGGATCTCTGGAAACACCATATATTTT. The encoded protein is CASRGISGNTIYF.

The chain combines TRBV4-1 with TRBJ2-5; 13 nucleotides align to TRBD2. Germline V lookup: CDR1 MGHRA, CDR2 YSYEKL. V trimming: 2 bases; J trimming: 2 bases; junction bases outside the gene matches: 14. The length of the CDR3 is 20 residues. This CDR3 reads CASSQLPRGLAGDDQETQYF. DNA of the CDR3: TGCGCCAGCAGCCAACTACCGCGAGGACTAGCGGGGGATGATCAAGAGACCCAGTACTTC.

V gene TRBV2 combines with J gene TRBJ2-7; D call uncertain. Germline CDR1 SNHLY, CDR2 FYNNEI. CDR3 size: 11 residues. V was clipped by 2 bases and J by 2 bases, with 1 base between them. In nucleotides, the CDR3 is TGTGCCAGCAGTGAACCCTACGAGCAGTACTTC. It codes for CASSEPYEQYF.

The chain has TRBV5-1 and TRBJ2-3; D unresolved. This CDR3 is built from 14 residues. The germline V gene encodes CDR1 SGHRS and CDR2 YFSETQ. Trimming cost V 1 base and J 2 bases, with 8 bases left between them. The CDR3 DNA sequence: TGCGCCAGCAGCTTGCTCGTGGACACAGATACGCAGTATTTT. It codes for CASSLLVDTDTQYF.